This TCR beta chain was identified during a study of long-term antiretroviral therapy in people with HIV (dated by TCRdb to 2021 to 2024). At the level of the whole study: The earliest samples were collected approximately a decade before the 2015 WHO recommendation for immediate ART, a period when ART was typically delayed until CD4 counts fell. This retrospective serial study examined whether starting ART and sustained HIV suppression were associated with changes in the composition and diversity of the TRB repertoire in peripheral blood. The cohort contributed fewer than 200 cryopreserved PBMC samples from 30 adults with confirmed HIV infection, collected serially over a mean of 6 years (range 1-12). Of the approximately 30 participants with HIV, fewer than twelve were female. Test extractions of a monoclonal T-cell line alongside under 35 polyclonal samples showed no cross-contamination during QIAcube processing. The paper as a whole reports these results and caveats: Unsorted PBMC were profiled instead of sorted CD4+ and CD8+ T cells because pre-ART samples had limited cell numbers. Inferences about post-ART repertoire changes are limited because no data were available on ART adherence, viral resistance or therapy changes. Expanded TRB clones identified before ART initiation dominated the repertoire across all time points, though the dominance fluctuated and decreased in many PLHIV after ART. Samples dated from 2004 to 2017, and the ART regimens used may be less effective than current ones. A significant increase in TRB diversity was found to be associated with ART initiation, although TRB diversity was observed to remain significantly below that of transplant donor controls even after long-term ART. Since PBMC availability was limited, sequencing covered only the TCR beta chain, with no alpha chain pairing. HIV repertoires had narrower CDR3 length ranges than controls, and the network structure suggested an antigen-experienced repertoire that shifted only slightly toward naive after ART.

On this clone itself: Its antigen specificity is not known. Qualities for individual bases were not recorded, and no much larger clone is one base off.

The immunoSEQ hsTCRB v3.0 assay was used at survey level resolution for TRB variable region sequencing. TRB sequencing targeted a depth of 40,000-50,000 T-cell genomes per sample. An Illumina MiSeq with a v3 150-cycle kit was used to sequence the pooled TRB libraries. For the original study's pipeline: Analysis of repertoires was carried out in R inside a reproducible Nextflow workflow spanning QC, data transformation and analysis. LymphoSeq2, an R package for AIRR-Seq data exploration, was used to implement custom analyses. Several samples that produced fewer than 5000 total TRB sequences were removed, so 150 to 200 HIV repertoires were analyzed. Of the approximately 190 retained HIV repertoires, 55 to 60 were collected before and more than 120 after ART initiation. Repertoires were downsampled to 5000 TRB nucleotide sequences, with summary statistics averaged over 100 downsampling iterations. Only TRB sequences with CDR3 regions of at least seven amino acids were retained for analysis. Diversity was assessed using a clonality score derived from Shannon entropy and using the Gini coefficient. In the repertoire networks, any two of the top 5000 CDR3 amino acid sequences were linked whenever the two sequences differed by an edit distance of one. For TRB CDR3 amino acid sequences, antigen specificity groups and MHC restriction were predicted with GLIPH2. To flag known CMV, EBV, HIV or tissue antigen associations, CDR3 amino acid sequences were matched against VDJdb and McPAS-TCR. Pre-ART, post-ART and control groups were compared with Wilcoxon signed-rank tests and Holm-Bonferroni correction. TCRdb holds this immuneACCESS table with in-frame rearrangements only. Some clones are missing; in checked studies, unresolved V genes explain under half, and the rest has no known cause. Clone size and the V and J calls come from that table; the DNA yielded D and trimming. This sample has 20,000 to 25,000 clones in its table, and roughly 83% of those were observed once. Of the sample, approximately 9.3% is held by the ten largest clones.

To be included, a participant needed at least one PBMC sample from before ART initiation plus at least two post-ART samples. Every participant with HIV received treatment in the United States of America. Before DNA extraction, cryopreserved samples of roughly 0.9-11 million PBMC were thawed and washed. At the time of the earliest PBMC sample, participants with HIV were aged between roughly 20 and 54 years. PBMC samples from each participant spanned 1-4 timepoints before ART initiation and 2-8 timepoints after ART initiation, with a median of 7 samples. Serial HIV viral load, CD4+ T-cell count, ART history and demographic data were obtained for every participant. Using a Qiagen kit on a QIAcube, genomic DNA was extracted from unsorted PBMC, with samples processed in batches of 12. From its cysteine to its phenylalanine, the CDR3 spans 13 amino acids. CDR3 DNA is the only sequence kept; it has 39 bases, read in frame from the first base. CDR1 is given as MNHNS and CDR2 as SASEGT, both from the germline V gene. The junction shows trimming of 4 bases on V and 6 bases on J, plus 10 bases between the germline ends.

This sequence originates from a woman in her thirties or forties with HIV. The sequence links TRBV6-1 to TRBJ1-5, with the D gene call left open. The specimen comprised unsorted PBMCs, sampled 1.2 years after starting antiretroviral therapy. The CDR3 region: CASSGSLAQPQHF. The DNA reads as follows: TGTGCCAGCAGTGGCTCTCTTGCTCAGCCCCAGCATTTT.